This T cell receptor beta chain came from a study of shared clonotypes between healthy human individuals. Study overall: The cohort had two women and a few men, ages 18 to 49.

In germline, CDR1 is LGHNA, CDR2 YNFKEQ. Trimming took 0 bases from V and 11 from J, leaving 14 bases between them. The CDR3 runs 14 residues. Concerning this clone itself: Antigen: not known.

Method: immunoSEQ multiplex PCR; TCRdb's copy keeps in-frame clones and lacks some. Of roughly 1,100,000 clones listed, about 77% are singletons. Findings and caveats of the study: The four-donor shared clonotypes exceeded non-shared clonotypes in generation probability, with non-shared ones scoring lower. It was expected that sequencing depth would affect clonotype sharing among donors. Shared clonotypes: roughly 4.7% naive CD4, about 3.3% naive CD8, about 2.4% memory CD4, 0.4% memory CD8.

The V call is TRBV4-2, the J call TRBJ1-3; D not certain. This receptor was identified in a man younger than 35 in good health. Specimen: memory CD4+ T cells sorted from blood. Subset indicated: CD45RA-negative fraction. DNA of the CDR3: TGTGCCAGCAGCCAAGAGATCACGGGAACGGCCATATATTTT. Translation gives CASSQEITGTAIYF.